The 7 T cell receptor beta chains below all came from one sample that was sequenced in a study of shared clonotypes between healthy human individuals. The naive CD8 population came from CD45RO-negative cells selected for CCR7, without terminally differentiated effector memory CD45RA+ cells. Using immunoSEQ multiplex PCR, the repertoire was profiled, and TCRdb retains in-frame clones only, with some absent. This table holds 2 million to 2.5 million clones, more than 85% found once. Source material: naive CD8+ T cells from PBMCs. The source of these receptors is a man aged 18 to 30 in good health. Some clones in this sample may be carry-over from other donors' samples.

The chain couples TRBV4-1 to TRBJ2-7, with 10 nucleotides matching TRBD1. V lost 4 bases, J lost 6 bases, and 9 bases stayed unmatched. The germline V gene has CDR1 MGHRA and CDR2 YSYEKL. CDR3 length: 15 residues. This chain's CDR3 is CASSRGTGDALEQYF. Written as DNA, the CDR3 is TGCGCCAGCAGCCGAGGGACAGGGGATGCACTCGAGCAGTACTTC.

The chain combines TRBV19 with TRBJ2-2; 10 nucleotides agree with TRBD1. The CDR3 covers 16 residues. Germline V gene data show CDR1 as LNHDA and CDR2 as SQIVND (reference sequence). V lost 4 bases, J lost 6 bases, and 8 bases stayed unmatched. CDR3 loop: CASSRDRGLTAGELFF. The DNA of the CDR3 is TGTGCCAGTAGTAGGGACAGGGGATTAACGGCCGGGGAGCTGTTTTTT.

A word on this clone: Other DNA sequences in the sample encode the same CDR3. The chain couples TRBV27 to TRBJ2-5, with 8 bases that match TRBD2. The CDR3 totals 14 residues. Germline V lookup: CDR1 MNHEY, CDR2 SMNVEV (reference sequence). V lost 5 bases to trimming and J lost 3 bases; unmatched junction nucleotides: 5. The CDR3 coding sequence is TGTGCCAGCAGTCTCCTAGCGGGTGAAGAGACCCAGTACTTC. Translated: CASSLLAGEETQYF.

This chain uses TRBV7-8 with TRBJ1-1; D may be TRBD1 (5 bases). This CDR3 has 17 residues. V was trimmed by 0 bases and J by 1 base, leaving 15 bases between them. CDR1 is SGHVS, CDR2 FQNEAQ, per germline. The DNA for the CDR3 is TGTGCCAGCAGCTTAGCCGAGGGATTCGACAGGAACACTGAAGCTTTCTTT. Encoded protein: CASSLAEGFDRNTEAFF. The whole variable domain, filled in from reference TRBV7-8 and TRBJ1-1, reads GAGVSQSPRYKVAKRGQDVALRCDPISGHVSLFWYQQALGQGPEFLTYFQNEAQLDKSGLPSDRFFAERPEGSVSTLKIQRTQQEDSAVYLCASSLAEGFDRNTEAFFGQGTRLTVV.

This chain connects TRBV27 to TRBJ2-1, with a possible D match to TRBD2 (5 bases). Trimming took off 7 bases at V and 1 base at J, with 11 bases between the two ends. Germline V gene sequence: CDR1 MNHEY, CDR2 SMNVEV (reference sequence). The length of the CDR3 is 14 residues. CDR3 loop: CASKILASYNEQFF. CDR3 DNA: TGTGCCAGCAAGATCTTAGCGTCCTACAATGAGCAGTTCTTC.

Concerning this clone: The same CDR3 arises from other DNA sequences in this sample as well. The chain recombines TRBV27 with TRBJ1-2; D remains unclear. The CDR3 sequence is 13 residues long. V was pared by 1 base and J by 2 bases, with 5 bases between. The germline V gene encodes CDR1 MNHEY and CDR2 SMNVEV (reference sequence). CDR3 bases: TGTGCCAGCAGTTTATATTTGAACTATGGCTACACCTTC. It is translated as CASSLYLNYGYTF.

The chain carries TRBV28 and TRBJ1-2, with TRBD1 matching over 9 bases. Germline CDR1 and CDR2: MDHEN and SYDVKM. CDR3 length: 14 residues. Unmatched junction bases numbered 7, after V lost 5 bases and J lost 6 bases. In DNA, the CDR3 is TGTGCCAGCAGTCTGTCCCGGGACAGGGATGGCTACACCTTC. This encodes CASSLSRDRDGYTF.